These 10 T cell receptor beta chains originate from one sample sequenced in a study of early T cells in non-severe SARS-CoV-2 infection. In TCRdb, the 5' RACE reads were re-called with MiXCR into one record per CDR3 protein. The table shows about 69,000 distinct CDR3 sequences, with around a tenth occurring only once. Sequencing was carried out using whole blood. Receptors were obtained from an adult who was a healthcare worker with PCR-confirmed SARS-CoV-2 infection or an uninfected control (not recorded which).

This clonotype was counted many times. The V gene is TRBV11-2, the J gene TRBJ2-4, with TRBD1 identical over 8 bases. The CDR3 loop spans 20 amino acids. The V gene end was trimmed by 5 bases and the J gene end by 0 bases; junction bases not matched to a gene: 18. The germline CDR1 and CDR2 sequences are SGHAT and FQNNGV. As DNA, the CDR3 is TGTGCCAGCAGCCTGTCCGGGACAGGCCAGGGGGGTCTAGCCAAAAACATTCAGTACTTC. Translating it yields CASSLSGTGQGGLAKNIQYF.

This clonotype was observed many times. CDR3 DNA: TGTGCCAGCAAGATACAGGGACAGTACGAGCAGTACTTC. Its translation: CASKIQGQYEQYF. The chain joins TRBV6-6 to TRBJ2-7, with 7 bases aligning to TRBD1. Germline CDR1 and CDR2: MNHNY and SVGAGI (reference sequence). V gave up 7 bases and J gave up 4 bases; unmatched junction bases: 7. The CDR3 has 13 amino acids.

This clonotype was observed many times. J is TRBJ2-7 and V is TRBV29-1; tentative D call: TRBD1 (6 bases). V shed 6 bases and J shed 3 bases, with 12 bases lying between them. This CDR3 spans 12 amino acids. In germline, CDR1 is SQVTM, CDR2 ANQGSEA. The CDR3 loop reads CSVMGAGYEQYF. The CDR3 DNA follows: TGCAGCGTGATGGGGGCGGGCTACGAGCAGTACTTC.

The gene calls are TRBV7-2 and TRBJ2-5; tentatively, D is TRBD2 (6 bases). The CDR3 length is 15 residues. Trimming left V 0 bases short and J 4 bases short, with 12 bases between. The V gene's germline CDR1 is SGHTA and CDR2 FQGNSA. The CDR3 DNA reads TGTGCCAGCAGCTTAGCGTCGGGGGTAAGAGAGACCCAGTACTTC. Encoded protein: CASSLASGVRETQYF. The full variable domain, with the rest looked up from reference TRBV7-2 and TRBJ2-5, is GAGVSQSPSNKVTEKGKDVELRCDPISGHTALYWYRQSLGQGLEFLIYFQGNSAPDKSGLPSDRFSAERTGGSVSTLTIQRTQQEDSAVYLCASSLASGVRETQYFGPGTRLLVL.

This clonotype has more than one count but fewer than ten. V usage is TRBV5-1 and J usage is TRBJ2-7; 9 bases align to TRBD2. The CDR3 spans 15 residues. Unmatched junction bases numbered 6, after V lost 5 bases and J lost 0 bases. The V gene's germline CDR1 is SGHRS and CDR2 YFSETQ. The CDR3 spells CASSPLAGRSYEQYF. Here the CDR3 DNA reads TGCGCCAGCAGTCCCCTAGCGGGGCGCTCCTACGAGCAGTACTTC.

This clonotype was counted between two and nine times. This CDR3 is CASSQGSQLGTNQYF. The CDR3 nucleotides are TGTGCCAGCAGCCAAGGTTCGCAACTAGGGACGAACCAGTACTTC. The V and J genes are TRBV3-1 and TRBJ2-7; D assignment may be TRBD1 or TRBD2 (5 bases each). This CDR3 has 15 amino acids. V was shortened by 1 base and J by 10 bases, with 20 bases between the two germline ends. The germline gives CDR1 LGHDT, CDR2 YNNKEL (reference sequence).

This chain links TRBV29-1 with TRBJ1-1; D is unresolved. Germline CDR1 SQVTM, CDR2 ANQGSEA. The CDR3 runs 11 residues. V was pared by 6 bases and J by 6 bases, with 11 bases between. DNA for the CDR3: TGCAGCGTGGAGGAGGGTCCTGAAGCTTTCTTT. Amino acid sequence: CSVEEGPEAFF.

This clonotype was seen many times. This rearrangement joins TRBV7-2 to TRBJ2-5, with 7 bases that match TRBD1. Losses at the gene ends were 5 bases for V and 2 bases for J; bases not matched to a gene: 5. Germline-derived CDR1 and CDR2 are SGHTA and FQGNSA. The CDR3 length is 14 residues. The CDR3 sequence is CASSAYRGQETQYF. CDR3 sequence (DNA): TGTGCCAGCAGCGCCTACAGGGGTCAAGAGACCCAGTACTTC.

DNA of the CDR3: TGCAGCCACTTAACAGGGGGCGGCTATGGCTACACCTTC. Encoded protein: CSHLTGGGYGYTF. The chain links TRBV29-1 to TRBJ1-2, with 9 bases aligning to TRBD1. The CDR3 spans 13 residues. Germline values: CDR1 SQVTM, CDR2 ANQGSEA. V lost 8 bases to trimming and J lost 4 bases; unmatched junction nucleotides: 8.

The chain is built from TRBV11-3 and TRBJ2-1, with D perhaps TRBD1 (5 bases). Germline-derived CDR1 and CDR2 are SGHNT and YENEEA. The CDR3 loop spans 14 amino acids. Trimming took off 1 base at V and 6 bases at J, with 10 bases between the two ends. This CDR3 is CASSLVGAVNEQFF. DNA for the CDR3: TGTGCCAGCAGCTTAGTAGGGGCGGTCAATGAGCAGTTCTTC.